These 29 T cell receptor beta chains came from one sample sequenced in a study of neoadjuvant nivolumab and ipilimumab in lung cancer. Profiled with immunoSEQ multiplex PCR; TCRdb holds only in-frame clones, not every one. The sample carries fewer than 35,000 clones, 80% to 95% recorded once. This sample comprised peripheral blood, obtained after neoadjuvant nivolumab, alone or with ipilimumab, at or shortly before surgery. The receptors were sampled from an adult with non-small cell lung cancer.

The gene calls are TRBV6-6 and TRBJ2-7; D is unclear. The CDR3 runs to 13 residues. Germline CDR1 is MNHNY and CDR2 is SVGAGI (reference sequence). V was trimmed by 2 bases and J by 1 base, leaving 6 bases between them. CDR3 nucleotides: TGTGCCAGCAGTTACAAAGGGTCCTACGAGCAGTACTTC. Translating gives CASSYKGSYEQYF.

The chain couples TRBV11-2 to TRBJ1-3, with D possibly matching TRBD1 (6 bases). The V end was cut by 0 bases, the J end by 8 bases, with 11 bases between. Germline values: CDR1 SGHAT, CDR2 FQNNGV. The CDR3 spans 14 residues. The CDR3 is CASSLERGGDTIYF. DNA for the CDR3: TGTGCCAGCAGCTTAGAAAGGGGGGGAGACACCATATATTTT.

The chain carries TRBV9 and TRBJ1-1; 7 bases align to TRBD1. Germline CDR1 reads SGDLS; CDR2 reads YYNGEE. V shed 6 bases, J shed 10 bases, and the junction held 6 bases outside the gene matches. The CDR3 covers 11 residues. CDR3: CASIGGEGAFF. CDR3 bases: TGTGCCAGCATAGGGGGCGAAGGAGCTTTCTTT.

This clone was detected a few times. The V and J genes are TRBV14 and TRBJ2-7, with 7 bases lining up with TRBD2. Trimming at V came to 5 bases and at J to 3 bases, leaving 7 bases not matched to a gene. The length of the CDR3 is 14 residues. Germline CDR1 is SGHDN and CDR2 is FVKESK. This chain's CDR3 is CASSSLAEYYEQYF. In nucleotides, the CDR3 is TGTGCCAGCAGCTCTCTAGCGGAATACTACGAGCAGTACTTC.

The V and J genes are TRBV11-1 and TRBJ2-1; 14 positions agree with TRBD2. The CDR3 is made up of 16 amino acids. Germline-derived CDR1 and CDR2 are SGHAT and FQDESV (reference sequence). The V and J ends lost 5 bases and 6 bases, in that order; junction bases with no gene match: 6. The CDR3, as DNA: TGTGCCAGCAGCGCGGCGGGACTAGCGGGGGTCAATGAGCAGTTCTTC. It is translated as CASSAAGLAGVNEQFF.

This chain joins TRBV2 and TRBJ2-7; 9 bases are shared with TRBD1. Germline lookup yields CDR1 SNHLY and CDR2 FYNNEI. The CDR3 runs 14 residues. V gave up 11 bases and J gave up 3 bases; unmatched junction bases: 11. The CDR3 here is CAGLPGTGSYEQYF. CDR3 nucleotides: TGTGCCGGCCTGCCCGGGACAGGGAGCTACGAGCAGTACTTC.

The chain links TRBV10-3 to TRBJ2-3; 9 bases are shared with TRBD2. CDR3 length: 14 residues. CDR1 and CDR2 (germline): ENHRY, SYGVKD. V was pared by 6 bases and J by 6 bases, with 7 bases of the junction left unmatched. The DNA of the CDR3 is TGTGCCATCAGGCCGGGACTAGCAACGGATACGCAGTATTTT. Translation: CAIRPGLATDTQYF.

This chain uses TRBV6-6 with TRBJ1-5; D gene ambiguous. Germline CDR1 is MNHNY and CDR2 is SVGAGI (reference sequence). The V gene lost 4 bases and the J gene lost 7 bases, with 8 bases spanning the gap. The CDR3 is 12 residues long. The CDR3 bases are TGTGCCAGCAGTTGGGAAAGACAGCCCCAGCATTTT. Protein sequence: CASSWERQPQHF.

Only one count was recorded for this clone. The J gene is TRBJ2-2, the V gene TRBV5-1; 8 nucleotides match TRBD2. V lost 0 bases and J lost 3; bases outside the gene matches: 7. Germline V gene sequence: CDR1 SGHRS, CDR2 YFSETQ. This CDR3 comprises 17 residues. DNA of the CDR3: TGCGCCAGCAGCTTGGGTTCGGGACTAGGAGACACCGGGGAGCTGTTTTTT. Protein sequence: CASSLGSGLGDTGELFF.

The V and J genes are TRBV5-8 and TRBJ2-3; TRBD2 might be the D (5 bases). Between the trimmed V and J ends, which lost 3 bases and 0 bases, there was a span of 11 bases. The CDR3 has 15 amino acids. Germline V gene sequence: CDR1 SGHTS, CDR2 YDEGEE. The CDR3 loop is CASSSRGVSTDTQYF. In DNA form, the CDR3 reads TGTGCCAGCAGCTCACGGGGAGTAAGCACAGATACGCAGTATTTT.

The chain links TRBV29-1 to TRBJ2-6; D gene uncertain. The CDR3 is 13 amino acids. The germline V and J ends were trimmed by 7 bases and 4 bases, with 11 bases remaining between them. In germline, CDR1 is SQVTM, CDR2 ANQGSEA. In DNA, the CDR3 is TGCAGCGCCTCATTCATGGGGGCCAACGTCCTGACTTTC. Residues: CSASFMGANVLTF.

The J gene is TRBJ1-5, the V gene TRBV7-7; weak D call: TRBD1 (5 bases). The CDR3 has 13 residues. The ends were cut back, 5 bases at V and 4 bases at J, with 9 bases in the middle. CDR1 is SSHAT, CDR2 FNYEAQ, per germline (reference sequence). The CDR3 nucleotides read TGTGCCAGCAGCAGGGACCCAAATCAGCCCCAGCATTTT. It is translated as CASSRDPNQPQHF.

The gene calls are TRBV11-3 and TRBJ2-5; D gene unclear. CDR3 size: 13 residues. Germline values: CDR1 SGHNT, CDR2 YENEEA. V lost 3 bases and J lost 5, with 10 bases in between. The CDR3 DNA sequence: TGTGCCAGCAGCTTCGAATTTGGGGAGACCCAGTACTTC. It specifies CASSFEFGETQYF.

V is TRBV6-5 and J is TRBJ1-4, with TRBD1 matching 9 bases. V shed 6 bases and J 8 bases; nucleotides not matched to a gene: 7. CDR1 MNHEY and CDR2 SVGAGI come from the germline V gene. This CDR3 is built from 14 residues. DNA for the CDR3: TGTGCCAGCAGGCGACAGGGGGATAGCGAAAAACTGTTTTTT. Protein product: CASRRQGDSEKLFF.

This rearrangement joins TRBV7-2 to TRBJ2-3; D unclear. Trimming left V 1 base short and J 3 bases short, with 11 bases between. CDR1 SGHTA and CDR2 FQGNSA come from the germline V gene. CDR3 size: 15 residues. The CDR3: CASSLGHSKTDTQYF. The DNA of the CDR3 is TGTGCCAGCAGCTTAGGGCACAGTAAGACAGATACGCAGTATTTT.

CDR3 protein: CASSYLQGGTEAFF. The CDR3 DNA is TGTGCCAGCAGTTACCTACAGGGGGGCACTGAAGCTTTCTTT. The J gene is TRBJ1-1, the V gene TRBV6-5, with 8 positions matching TRBD1. CDR1 and CDR2 (germline): MNHEY, SVGAGI. The CDR3 sequence is 14 residues long. The V gene end was trimmed by 2 bases and the J gene end by 4 bases; junction bases not matched to a gene: 3.

V gene TRBV10-3 combines with J gene TRBJ2-5; 7 bases match TRBD2. The trim removed 4 bases at V and 4 bases at J, leaving 9 bases unmatched. Germline loops: CDR1 ENHRY, CDR2 SYGVKD. The CDR3 runs 15 residues. CDR3 DNA: TGTGCCATCAGTGGATATACTAGCGTCCCAGAGACCCAGTACTTC. This codes for CAISGYTSVPETQYF.

Written as DNA, the CDR3 is TGTGCCAGCAGCTTGCAAGCGAGAGGAAACACCATATATTTT. Translation: CASSLQARGNTIYF. The rearrangement links TRBV5-4 to TRBJ1-3; D is uncertain. Trimming removed 1 base at V and 4 bases at J, with 9 bases between. The V gene's germline CDR1 is SGHNT and CDR2 YYREEE (reference sequence). This CDR3 region has 14 residues.

This sequence joins TRBV29-1 and TRBJ2-1, with 13 bases fitting TRBD2. In germline, CDR1 is SQVTM, CDR2 ANQGSEA. V lost 4 bases to trimming and J lost 6 bases; unmatched junction nucleotides: 3. This CDR3 spans 14 amino acids. The CDR3 DNA follows: TGCAGCGTTGGGACTAGCGGGAGTTTCAATGAGCAGTTCTTC. This encodes CSVGTSGSFNEQFF.

This clone was picked up one time. The rearrangement joins TRBV2 to TRBJ2-7; D may be TRBD1 (6 bases). Germline V CDR1 and CDR2: SNHLY, FYNNEI. Trimming removed 6 bases at V and 6 bases at J, with 15 bases between. The CDR3 loop spans 13 amino acids. The CDR3 DNA sequence: TGTGCCAGCAGCTACCAGGGGTCGGGCGAGCAGTACTTC. It specifies CASSYQGSGEQYF.

The V gene is TRBV7-9, the J gene TRBJ2-2; TRBD1 might be the D (6 bases). Per germline, CDR1 SEHNR and CDR2 FQNEAQ (reference sequence). The V and J ends lost 3 bases and 1 base respectively, with 9 bases between them. This CDR3 comprises 15 residues. The CDR3: CASSFEQGNTGELFF. The CDR3 DNA reads as TGTGCCAGCAGCTTCGAACAGGGGAACACCGGGGAGCTGTTTTTT.

This rearrangement joins TRBV27 to TRBJ2-7; D assignment may be TRBD1 or TRBD2 (6 bases each). From germline, CDR1 is MNHEY and CDR2 SMNVEV (reference sequence). The CDR3 length is 15 residues. Trimming stripped 5 bases from V and 3 bases from J, with 17 bases between. The CDR3 region is CASSPTWGAGYEQYF. CDR3 bases: TGTGCCAGCAGTCCTACGTGGGGGGCAGGCTACGAGCAGTACTTC.

The gene calls are TRBV25-1 and TRBJ1-2; 7 nucleotides match TRBD1. This CDR3 has 13 residues. V lost 6 bases to trimming and J lost 2 bases; unmatched junction nucleotides: 3. CDR1 MGHDK and CDR2 SYGVNS come from the germline V gene. CDR3 nucleotide sequence: TGTGCCAGCAGACCGACAGGGAACTATGGCTACACCTTC. This encodes CASRPTGNYGYTF.

CDR3 sequence: CASREPGTPVQETQYF. The CDR3 bases are TGTGCCAGCAGAGAACCCGGGACACCGGTACAAGAGACCCAGTACTTC. The chain joins TRBV2 to TRBJ2-5; perhaps TRBD1 as D (6 bases). Deletions cut 6 bases from V and 2 bases from J, with 19 bases between. The CDR3 runs to 16 residues. Germline CDR1 reads SNHLY; CDR2 reads FYNNEI.

This clone was observed a few times. This rearrangement joins TRBV5-5 to TRBJ1-1; D is undetermined. V lost 1 base and J 0 bases, leaving 7 bases between the germline ends. The CDR3 length is 14 residues. The germline gives CDR1 SGHKS, CDR2 YYEKEE (reference sequence). CDR3 coding DNA: TGTGCCAGCAGCTTGCACGGAATGAACACTGAAGCTTTCTTT. It codes for CASSLHGMNTEAFF.

The CDR3 sequence: CASSPVGVSYNEQFF. The CDR3 bases are TGCGCCAGCAGCCCTGTGGGCGTTTCCTACAATGAGCAGTTCTTC. The V call is TRBV5-1, the J call TRBJ2-1, with D unresolved. The CDR3 covers 15 residues. The germline gives CDR1 SGHRS, CDR2 YFSETQ. The ends were cut back, 4 bases at V and 1 base at J, with 12 bases in the middle.

This clone has more than one count but fewer than ten. The chain links TRBV6-5 to TRBJ1-1; D possibly corresponds to TRBD1 (6 bases). CDR3 length: 14 amino acids. Trimming cost V 9 bases and J 5 bases, with 19 bases left between them. Per the germline V gene, CDR1 is MNHEY and CDR2 is SVGAGI. The CDR3 DNA reads as TGTGCCAGTCAATTGGGGGGCGCGAGAACTGAAGCTTTCTTT. Amino acid sequence: CASQLGGARTEAFF.

A note on this clone: In the same sample, other DNA sequences code for this CDR3. CDR3 protein: CASSPPSTDTQYF. The DNA for the CDR3 is TGTGCCAGCTCACCACCGAGCACAGATACGCAGTATTTT. V is TRBV18 and J is TRBJ2-3; D remains ambiguous. The CDR3 loop spans 13 amino acids. Germline V gene data show CDR1 as KGHSH and CDR2 as LQKENI. The V gene lost 0 bases and the J gene lost 0 bases, with 1 base spanning the gap.

J is TRBJ1-1 and V is TRBV5-1, with a weak D call TRBD1 (5 bases). The CDR3 runs 13 residues. With 4 bases removed from V and 8 bases from J, the gap between germline ends came to 15 bases. Germline V gene data show CDR1 as SGHRS and CDR2 as YFSETQ. DNA for the CDR3: TGCGCCAGCAGCGTGACAGTTTACTCCGAAGCTTTCTTT. This encodes CASSVTVYSEAFF.